Listed here are 18 T cell receptor beta chains from one sample, sequenced in a study of PD-1 blockade in classical Hodgkin lymphoma (dated by TCRdb to between 2020 and 2021). The receptor library was made with the immunoSEQ multiplex PCR assay. What TCRdb holds here is the immuneACCESS table cut down to in-frame rearrangements. Part of the clones is not present; checked against another copy, under half of the missing clones reflect an unresolved V gene, and the others are unexplained. The sample table contains around 9,200 clones; only one count was recorded for about four fifths of them. The ten largest clonotypes hold about an eighth of the sample. The sample's time point, from its label and the paper: cycle 1 day 1 (C1D1), immediately before nivolumab initiation. Every trial patient had relapsed following autologous stem cell transplantation, and prior brentuximab vedotin exposure was what differed among cohorts A, B and C. CD4+ T cells were purified from thawed PBMCs by magnetic negative selection with a Miltenyi CD4+ T cell isolation kit.

The sequences come from CD4+ T cells from blood, collected at baseline. The receptor source for this set is a human donor with classical Hodgkin lymphoma.

The chain carries TRBV6-4 and TRBJ1-5; D gene ambiguous. CDR3 length: 15 residues. V lost 5 bases and J 7 bases, leaving 18 bases between the germline ends. The germline V gene has CDR1 MRHNA and CDR2 SNTAGT. The CDR3 nucleotides read TGTGCCAGCAGTCCCCCCGGCGGAGTAGGACAGCCCCAGCATTTT. This encodes CASSPPGGVGQPQHF.

The chain uses TRBV11-2 and TRBJ1-5; maybe TRBD1 (5 bases). Trimming pared 1 base from V and 5 bases from J, leaving 9 bases between. This CDR3 comprises 14 residues. The germline CDR1 and CDR2 sequences are SGHAT and FQNNGV. The CDR3 loop is CASSLAQGYQPQHF. In DNA form, the CDR3 reads TGTGCCAGCAGCTTAGCCCAGGGCTATCAGCCCCAGCATTTT.

This chain joins TRBV7-9 and TRBJ1-4, with D perhaps matching TRBD1 (6 bases). The CDR3 sequence is 18 residues long. Germline assignment: CDR1 SEHNR and CDR2 FQNEAQ (reference sequence). The V end lost 2 bases, the J end lost 0 bases, and 16 bases lay between the germline ends. CDR3 region: CASSLTGGGPATNEKLFF. The CDR3 nucleotides read TGTGCCAGCAGCTTAACTGGAGGGGGACCTGCAACTAATGAAAAACTGTTTTTT.

This sequence joins TRBV7-9 and TRBJ1-6; D is unresolved. Per the germline V gene, CDR1 is SEHNR and CDR2 is FQNEAQ (reference sequence). Trimming stripped 3 bases from V and 9 bases from J, with 12 bases between. The CDR3 runs to 14 residues. In DNA form, the CDR3 reads TGTGCCAGCAGCTTTGACGCTGGCGGTTCACCCCTCCACTTT. Its translation is CASSFDAGGSPLHF.

The CDR3 region is CASSPQGLAGGSLQETQYF. Written as DNA, the CDR3 is TGCGCCAGCAGCCCCCAAGGACTAGCGGGAGGATCGTTGCAAGAGACCCAGTACTTC. The chain couples TRBV5-1 to TRBJ2-5; 14 nucleotides align to TRBD2. There are 19 residues in the CDR3. Germline trimming cut 4 bases from V and 2 bases from J; bases unmatched to any gene: 13. The V gene's germline CDR1 is SGHRS and CDR2 YFSETQ.

The chain uses TRBV6-1 and TRBJ2-7; 11 bases align to TRBD2. The CDR3 extends over 15 amino acids. Germline CDR1 is MNHNS and CDR2 is SASEGT. The ends lost 7 bases at V and 2 bases at J; junction bases unmatched: 7. The CDR3 bases are TGTGCCAGCACCATAGTGACTAGCGGGACCTACGAGCAGTACTTC. Residues: CASTIVTSGTYEQYF.

The chain combines TRBV18 with TRBJ1-6, with D perhaps TRBD1 (5 bases). Germline CDR1 KGHSH, CDR2 LQKENI. The CDR3 covers 16 residues. V lost 6 bases, J lost 1 base, and 13 bases lay in between. The CDR3 reads CASSPLRGSYNSPLHF. CDR3 in DNA: TGTGCCAGCTCGCCGTTAAGGGGATCCTATAATTCACCCCTCCACTTT.

The chain employs TRBV9 and TRBJ1-1, with TRBD1 matching 7 bases. The germline V gene encodes CDR1 SGDLS and CDR2 YYNGEE. V gave up 4 bases and J gave up 0 bases; unmatched junction bases: 3. The CDR3 has 14 residues. CDR3 nucleotides: TGTGCCAGCAGCCCGGGGACAGTGAACACTGAAGCTTTCTTT. Translating gives CASSPGTVNTEAFF.

The chain joins TRBV19 to TRBJ1-1; 9 positions match TRBD1. Germline CDR1 LNHDA, CDR2 SQIVND (reference sequence). The CDR3 sequence is 15 residues long. The J segment lost 8 bases and the V segment lost 3 bases, leaving 10 bases of the junction unmatched. CDR3 protein: CASSIFPGQGPEAFF. The CDR3 bases are TGTGCCAGTAGTATCTTTCCGGGACAGGGACCGGAAGCTTTCTTT.

This chain connects TRBV6-1 to TRBJ2-1; D remains unclear. The V end was cut by 6 bases, the J end by 8 bases, with 14 bases between. The CDR3 covers 13 residues. CDR1 MNHNS and CDR2 SASEGT come from the germline V gene. CDR3 protein: CASRRTDLYEQFF. The CDR3 DNA is TGTGCCAGCAGAAGGACGGACCTTTATGAGCAGTTCTTC.

In its sample, this clone was seen once. The V gene is TRBV7-2, the J gene TRBJ2-2; 9 nucleotides match TRBD1. Germline assignment: CDR1 SGHTA and CDR2 FQGNSA. CDR3 length equals 17 residues. Unmatched junction bases numbered 12, after V lost 4 bases and J lost 6 bases. CDR3 DNA sequence: TGTGCCAGCAGCTGGGGGAACAGGGGGCTCTCTGCCGGGGAGCTGTTTTTT. Residues: CASSWGNRGLSAGELFF.

The rearrangement uses TRBV19 and TRBJ2-1, with TRBD2 matching 7 bases. Germline lookup yields CDR1 LNHDA and CDR2 SQIVND (reference sequence). Trimming took 6 bases from V and 2 from J; bases not matched to a gene: 4. The length of the CDR3 is 14 residues. The CDR3 reads CASRMAGAYNEQFF. The CDR3 region has the DNA TGTGCCAGTAGGATGGCGGGGGCCTACAATGAGCAGTTCTTC.

This clone was detected only once. The chain joins TRBV5-8 to TRBJ1-3; no reliable D call. The V gene's germline CDR1 is SGHTS and CDR2 YDEGEE. This CDR3 region has 15 residues. Deletions cut 1 base from V and 0 bases from J, with 8 bases between. CDR3 bases: TGTGCCAGCAGCTTGCAAGGACTCTCTGGAAACACCATATATTTT. Its translation is CASSLQGLSGNTIYF.

The chain has TRBV5-4 and TRBJ2-3; D may be TRBD1 (6 bases). Trimming left V 0 bases short and J 1 base short, with 6 bases between. Per the germline V gene, CDR1 is SGHNT and CDR2 is YYREEE (reference sequence). The CDR3 runs to 14 residues. In nucleotides, the CDR3 is TGTGCCAGCAGCTTGGACAGGGGCACAGATACGCAGTATTTT. Amino acid sequence: CASSLDRGTDTQYF.

In this sample, this clone turned up a few times. The CDR3 DNA sequence: TGTGCCAGCAGTGACCCCCGGGACAGGGTCTTCGCGAACACCGGGGAGCTGTTTTTT. Translated, it gives CASSDPRDRVFANTGELFF. The chain is built from TRBV6-4 and TRBJ2-2; 9 bases agree with TRBD1. The CDR3 length is 19 residues. J was trimmed by 0 bases and V by 2 bases; bases with no gene match: 10. Germline lookup yields CDR1 MRHNA and CDR2 SNTAGT.

The gene calls are TRBV19 and TRBJ2-1, with 8 bases lining up with TRBD2. J lost 9 bases, V lost 8 bases, and 9 bases had no gene match. CDR1 LNHDA and CDR2 SQIVND come from the germline V gene (reference sequence). The CDR3 extends over 13 amino acids. CDR3 sequence (DNA): TGTGCCAGTTCTCTTAGCGGGAATGGTGAGCAGTTCTTC. The encoded protein is CASSLSGNGEQFF.

The genes are TRBV29-1 and TRBJ2-1, with a possible D match to TRBD1 (5 bases). Germline CDR1 and CDR2: SQVTM and ANQGSEA. Deletions cut 6 bases from V and 7 bases from J, with 16 bases between. This CDR3 has 13 residues. The CDR3 loop is CSVTETGFNEQFF. CDR3 sequence (DNA): TGCAGCGTGACAGAAACAGGCTTTAATGAGCAGTTCTTC.

This chain links TRBV30 with TRBJ1-6, with D maybe TRBD1 (6 bases). Germline V CDR1 and CDR2: GTSNPN, SVGIG (reference sequence). CDR3 size: 17 residues. V was clipped by 2 bases and J by 5 bases, with 19 bases between them. CDR3 in amino acids: CAWSHKGRGFDNSPLHF. In nucleotides, the CDR3 is TGTGCCTGGAGTCATAAGGGCAGGGGATTCGATAATTCACCCCTCCACTTT.